The 22 T cell receptor beta chains reported below all come from one sample, sequenced in a study of T cell clusters in autoimmune cytopenias. Multiplex touch-down PCR amplified TRB using TRB-A and TRB-B pools in one tube. TCRdb processed the multiplex PCR reads again and assigns one entry to each CDR3 protein, with no DNA. The sample has approximately 11,000 distinct CDR3 sequences. Tens of thousands of genome equivalents of blood DNA were amplified for TRB. These data were also filed under a second study, of T cell repertoires in aging, cancer and after chemotherapy.

Sequencing was done on a sample of peripheral blood. The receptors come from a human donor in good health.

The chain joins TRBV6-2 or TRBV6-3 to TRBJ2-7; TCRdb picks TRBD2, but there is no DNA to check that call. In germline, CDR1 is MNHEY, CDR2 SVGEGT. The CDR3 runs to 20 residues. CDR3 in amino acids: CASSYPTSGGSDVGSYEQYF.

The chain joins TRBV5-4 to TRBJ1-2. The CDR3 has 15 amino acids. Germline CDR1 and CDR2: SGHNT and YYREEE (reference sequence). This chain's CDR3 is CASSLHTVANYGYTF.

In terms of frequency, this clonotype is medium-sized. V is TRBV11-3 and J is TRBJ2-5; TCRdb picks TRBD1, but there is no DNA to check that call. This CDR3 contains 13 residues. Germline loops: CDR1 SGHNT, CDR2 YENEEA. This CDR3 is CASSSGQVETQYF.

V usage is TRBV13 and J usage is TRBJ1-2; there is no DNA to check the TCRdb D call of TRBD1. CDR3 length: 13 amino acids. Germline V gene data show CDR1 as PRHDT and CDR2 as FYEKMQ (reference sequence). CDR3 amino acids: CASSLGQGYGYTF.

This clonotype ranks as medium-sized in terms of frequency. V and J are TRBV11-1 and TRBJ2-7; the D call of TRBD2 rests on TCRdb alone, since no DNA is present to check it. The germline V gene has CDR1 SGHAT and CDR2 FQDESV (reference sequence). The CDR3 contains 16 residues. CDR3 sequence reads: CASSLAGPASSYEQYF.

This rearrangement joins TRBV15 to TRBJ1-5. The length of the CDR3 is 13 residues. Germline-derived CDR1 and CDR2 are LNHNV and YYDKDF (reference sequence). The CDR3 is CASRGPQNQPQHF. Looking up the rest from reference TRBV15 and TRBJ1-5 gives the full variable domain: DAMVIQNPRYQVTQFGKPVTLSCSQTLNHNVMYWYQQKSSQAPKLLFHYYDKDFNNEADTPDNFQSRRPNTSFCFLDIRSPGLGDTAMYLCASRGPQNQPQHFGDGTRLSIL.

The V gene is TRBV24-1, the J gene TRBJ2-4; the TRBD1 assignment by TCRdb is unverifiable without DNA. Germline V gives CDR1 KGHDR, CDR2 SFDVKD. The CDR3 length is 12 residues. This chain's CDR3 is CATSDPGQGLYF.

The chain employs TRBV5-6 and TRBJ1-1; TCRdb's assignment of TRBD1 cannot be checked, as there is no DNA. This CDR3 contains 13 residues. Germline V lookup: CDR1 SGHDT, CDR2 YYEEEE. The CDR3 loop reads CASSLGPPSEAFF. The whole variable domain, remainder taken from reference TRBV5-6 and TRBJ1-1, is DAGVTQSPTHLIKTRGQQVTLRCSPKSGHDTVSWYQQALGQGPQFIFQYYEEEERQRGNFPDRFSGHQFPNYSSELNVNALLLGDSALYLCASSLGPPSEAFFGQGTRLTVV.

The chain is built from TRBV30 and TRBJ2-5; TCRdb indicates TRBD1, and absent DNA this call remains unverified. CDR1 GTSNPN and CDR2 SVGIG come from the germline V gene (reference sequence). The CDR3 extends over 14 amino acids. The CDR3 loop reads CAWRLQGLQETQYF.

The chain recombines TRBV13 with TRBJ1-2; TCRdb reports TRBD1, a call that lacks DNA to check it against. The CDR3 spans 14 residues. Germline V lookup: CDR1 PRHDT, CDR2 FYEKMQ (reference sequence). The CDR3 protein is CASSLGQGKYGYTF.

The chain has TRBV11-3 and TRBJ1-2; the TCRdb D gene call, TRBD1, has no DNA to confirm it. Germline V lookup: CDR1 SGHNT, CDR2 YENEEA. The CDR3 length is 14 residues. CDR3 amino acids: CASSLTGAVYGYTF.

This chain joins TRBV7-6 and TRBJ2-5; TCRdb proposes TRBD2, but this gene call is untestable without DNA. The CDR3 contains 16 residues. Per germline, CDR1 SGHVS and CDR2 FNYEAQ. The CDR3 sequence is CASSSPSGGTEETQYF. The full variable domain, completed using reference TRBV7-6 and TRBJ2-5, is GAGVSQSPRYKVTKRGQDVALRCDPISGHVSLYWYRQALGQGPEFLTYFNYEAQQDKSGLPNDRFSAERPEGSISTLTIQRTEQRDSAMYRCASSSPSGGTEETQYFGPGTRLLVL.

The V and J genes are TRBV19 and TRBJ2-5; no DNA is available, so the TRBD1 call from TCRdb remains unchecked. The CDR3 has 13 residues. Per the germline V gene, CDR1 is LNHDA and CDR2 is SQIVND (reference sequence). CDR3 loop: CASSTGPQETQYF.

This chain connects TRBV30 to TRBJ2-7; TCRdb's assignment of TRBD1 cannot be checked, as there is no DNA. CDR1 GTSNPN and CDR2 SVGIG come from the germline V gene (reference sequence). The CDR3 sequence is 11 residues long. This CDR3 is CAWSVGQIQYF.

This chain connects TRBV30 to TRBJ1-1; TCRdb's D call, TRBD1, is unchecked because there is no DNA. The CDR3 has 16 residues. CDR1 is GTSNPN and CDR2 is SVGIG in the germline V gene (reference sequence). Here the CDR3 reads CAWRKLTGFENTEAFF.

The rearrangement uses TRBV7-9 and TRBJ1-6; TCRdb selects TRBD1, and the lack of DNA leaves this call unchecked. CDR1 and CDR2 (germline): SEHNR, FQNEAQ (reference sequence). This CDR3 contains 16 residues. The CDR3 loop is CASSFPATVDNSPLHF.

V and J are TRBV12-3 or TRBV12-4 and TRBJ1-1; TCRdb outputs TRBD1, but without DNA this stays unchecked. The CDR3 length is 14 residues. The CDR3 is CATRQGPGGTEAFF.

This chain connects TRBV30 to TRBJ1-3. CDR1 is GTSNPN and CDR2 is SVGIG in the germline V gene (reference sequence). This CDR3 spans 13 amino acids. The chain's CDR3 is CACNKATGNTIYF.

This chain links TRBV19 with TRBJ1-1; TCRdb names TRBD1, which stays unverified in the absence of DNA. The CDR3 has 16 amino acids. Germline CDR1 is LNHDA and CDR2 is SQIVND (reference sequence). The CDR3 here is CASSIEQGAFWTEAFF.

The rearrangement uses TRBV19 and TRBJ1-1; lacking DNA, the TRBD1 call made by TCRdb goes unchecked. Germline CDR1 and CDR2: LNHDA and SQIVND (reference sequence). CDR3 size: 15 residues. This CDR3 is CASSPRDSMNTEAFF.

The J gene is TRBJ2-3, the V gene TRBV5-4; the TCRdb call, TRBD1, lacks DNA for checking. The CDR3 is 15 amino acids. Germline V CDR1 and CDR2: SGHNT, YYREEE (reference sequence). The CDR3 sequence: CASSQVLGAGDTQYF.

The chain combines TRBV5-6 with TRBJ2-7; TCRdb selects TRBD1, and the lack of DNA leaves this call unchecked. Germline V CDR1 and CDR2: SGHDT, YYEEEE. The CDR3 loop spans 15 amino acids. This CDR3 is CASSWRGDNDYEQYF.